This T cell receptor (beta chain) was captured by sequencing in a study of blood T cell repertoires in COVID-19. The table came from immunoSEQ multiplex PCR; TCRdb's copy has only in-frame clones and leaves some out. The sample gives about 240,000 clones, roughly 86% of which show up once; about 3.3% is in the top ten. Germline V CDR1 and CDR2: WNHNN, SYGVQD (reference sequence). The CDR3 has 12 residues. The V end lost 8 bases, the J end lost 2 bases, and 10 bases lay between the germline ends. This TCR was sampled from a woman in her 40s with acute COVID-19. The sequencing input was PBMCs or T cells enriched from blood (not recorded which). The V gene is TRBV10-1, the J gene TRBJ2-7; a weak D match, TRBD1 (6 bases). The CDR3 spells CASSGTTYEQYF. DNA of the CDR3: TGCGCCAGCTCCGGGACAACCTACGAGCAGTACTTC.